This T cell receptor (beta chain) was identified in a study of OX40 agonist ivuxolimab in advanced cancers. Background for the entire study: The costimulatory receptor OX40 (CD134) was targeted by ivuxolimab, a fully human IgG2 agonistic monoclonal antibody. Of the roughly 51 dose-escalation patients, hepatocellular carcinoma was present in some 19, melanoma in some 15, renal cell carcinoma in 9 and head and neck cancer in 9. Intravenous ivuxolimab was administered to patients every 2 weeks at six dose levels: 0.01, 0.1, 0.3, 1.5, 3 and 10 mg/kg. Patients were allowed to have had prior anti-PD-1, anti-PD-L1 or anti-CTLA-4 therapy, and around 43% of the dose-escalation patients had been treated with checkpoint inhibitors. The dose-escalation cohort was about 83% male with a mean age of 60 years, ranging from roughly 23 to 79. Partial responses occurred in three dose-escalation patients: two with cutaneous melanoma and one with hepatocellular carcinoma. The paper covers the monotherapy dose-escalation part of the phase I ivuxolimab trial, which included N of about 51 patients. The purpose of peripheral TCRbeta sequencing was to test whether ivuxolimab changed TCR sequence diversity and led to clonal T-cell expansion.

Patients with autoimmune disease history or receiving systemic immunosuppression were excluded from the trial. Peripheral blood for TCR sequencing was collected from all dose cohorts at baseline, on cycle 4 day 1, and on cycle 7 day 1. The samples were taken from a phase I, first-in-human, multicenter, open-label dose-escalation trial of ivuxolimab. The trial enrolled adults with locally advanced or metastatic head and neck squamous cell, hepatocellular, melanoma or renal cell carcinoma. Before TCR sequencing, CD4+ T cells and CD8+ T cells from peripheral blood were sorted into separate populations. CDR1 LGHNA and CDR2 YNFKEQ are derived from the germline V gene. The CDR3 covers 18 residues, taking in both the cysteine and the phenylalanine. Solely the CDR3 DNA is kept, with 54 bases framed from the first base. Ends trimmed: V by 1 base, J by 6 bases; bases unmatched to a gene: 13. To sequence the TCRbeta CDR3 region, genomic DNA was isolated from the sorted cells. TCRbeta CDR3 regions were sequenced using the immunoSEQ Assay. TCRdb's version of the immuneACCESS table is confined to in-frame rearrangements and falls short of the full clone set. An unresolved V gene accounts for under half of the shortfall where checked; the remainder is of unknown origin. The sample includes tens of thousands of clones, with around 83% observed a single time. Over 0.75% of the sample is held by the ten biggest clonotypes.

This clone has a single count. Its antigen remains undetermined. Within one base of it there is no much larger clone, and no base qualities were kept. What the research found in general, with its limitations: Partial responders in the 0.1-3.0 mg/kg groups had among the lowest normalized peripheral clonal expansion, especially among CD8+ T cells. The antigen specificity of the clonally expanded peripheral T cells was not determined. At doses of 0.1 to 3.0 mg/kg, clonal expansion of both CD4+ and CD8+ T cells in blood was seen between baseline and week 6. After ivuxolimab, CD8+ T cells had more expanded clones than CD4+ T cells on average. Low levels of normalized T-cell clonal expansion were also shown by some nonresponding patients.

This specimen consisted of CD4+ or CD8+ T cells sorted from blood, obtained in a trial of the OX40 agonist ivuxolimab. This sequence uses TRBV4-2 and TRBJ2-2, and 8 junctional nucleotides match TRBD2. This TCR was recovered from an adult with an advanced solid tumor such as melanoma, head and neck, liver or kidney cancer. For the CDR3, the sequence is CASSQGRIRREGPGELFF. The sequenced DNA is TGTGCCAGCAGCCAAGGGAGGATTCGACGGGAGGGCCCCGGGGAGCTGTTTTTT.